This T cell receptor (beta chain) was identified in a study of identical twins. Study observations and caveats: Invariant cells of the MAIT and iNKT types might have partly distorted the zero-insertion analyses. Interpretation of the results relied on cross-sectional statistical analysis and not on following the same donors.

With respect to this clonotype: Its cognate antigen is unknown.

The CDR3 consists of 16 residues. With V trimmed by 5 bases and J by 9 bases, 13 bases remained unmatched. Germline V gene data show CDR1 as SGHRS and CDR2 as YFSETQ. TCRdb passed the 5' RACE reads through MiXCR, listing each CDR3 protein once. The data show about 720,000 distinct CDR3 sequences, around a sixth seen once. These data also featured in a second study, about T cells expressing NK-cell markers. From that study: HCMV serostatus: seven of eight sequenced donors positive, one negative. Clones of NKG2C+ T cells that had expanded were of unclear HCMV specificity.

The chain joins TRBV5-1 to TRBJ2-1, with 11 nucleotides matching TRBD2. Material: PBMCs. The clonotype comes from a woman under 30 in good health. CDR3 bases: TGCGCCAGCAGGCTCCTCACCGGGACTAGCGGCCTTGAGCAGTTCTTC. Residues: CASRLLTGTSGLEQFF.